The TCR beta chain under discussion was sequenced for a study of T-cell reconstitution after alpha-beta-depleted transplantation in children. Notes on the study in general: Two months or so post-transplant, alpha-beta T cells reportedly derived from several hundred expanded graft clones. Recipient T cells and thymic progenitors that survived gave rise to the high TCRbeta diversity observed at day 60 in some patients. T-cell numbers and diversity one year post-transplant derived largely from freshly generated T cells.

This clonotype was observed many times. Its specificity is unknown. Per germline, CDR1 DFQATT and CDR2 SNEGSKA (reference sequence). Trimming took off 6 bases at V and 3 bases at J, with 18 bases between the two ends. The CDR3 consists of 15 residues. The library targeted TCRbeta and was prepared with unique molecular identifiers. TCRdb analysed the PCR reads with MiXCR anew, one entry per CDR3 protein. The sample holds fewer than 700,000 distinct CDR3 sequences, 23% seen once. The sample here was PBMCs, mostly from graft donor cells, taken 360 days after TCRalphabeta/CD19-depleted stem cell transplant. This clonotype was sampled from a boy under three years old who had a stem cell transplant for acute myeloid leukemia, so the T cells may come from the graft donor. This sequence joins TRBV20-1 and TRBJ1-5; perhaps TRBD1 as D (6 bases). The CDR3 region is CSARRGAEDNQPQHF. CDR3 sequence (DNA): TGCAGTGCCAGACGGGGGGCCGAAGACAATCAGCCCCAGCATTTT.